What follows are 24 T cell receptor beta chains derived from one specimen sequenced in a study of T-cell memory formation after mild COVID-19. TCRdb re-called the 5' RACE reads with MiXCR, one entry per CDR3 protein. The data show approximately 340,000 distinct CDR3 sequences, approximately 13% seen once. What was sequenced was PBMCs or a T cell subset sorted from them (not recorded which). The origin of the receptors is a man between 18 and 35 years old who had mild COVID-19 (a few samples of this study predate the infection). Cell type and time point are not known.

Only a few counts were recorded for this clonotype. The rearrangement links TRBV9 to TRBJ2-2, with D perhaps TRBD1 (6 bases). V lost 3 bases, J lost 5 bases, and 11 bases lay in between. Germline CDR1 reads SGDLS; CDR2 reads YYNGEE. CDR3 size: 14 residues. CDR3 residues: CASSAPQGTGELFF. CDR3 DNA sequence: TGTGCCAGCAGCGCCCCACAGGGAACCGGGGAGCTGTTTTTT.

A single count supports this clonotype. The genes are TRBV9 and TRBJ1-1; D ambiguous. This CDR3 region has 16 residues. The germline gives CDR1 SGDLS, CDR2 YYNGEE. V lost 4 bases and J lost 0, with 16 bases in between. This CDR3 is CASSPGLTEMNTEAFF. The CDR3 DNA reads TGTGCCAGCAGCCCCGGGCTCACAGAAATGAACACTGAAGCTTTCTTT.

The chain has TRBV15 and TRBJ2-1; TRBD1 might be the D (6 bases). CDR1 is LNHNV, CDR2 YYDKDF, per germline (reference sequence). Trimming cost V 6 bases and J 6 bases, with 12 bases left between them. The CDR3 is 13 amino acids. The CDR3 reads CATRRTGRNEQFF. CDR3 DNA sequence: TGTGCCACCAGAAGAACAGGGCGCAATGAGCAGTTCTTC. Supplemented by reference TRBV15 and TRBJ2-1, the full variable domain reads DAMVIQNPRYQVTQFGKPVTLSCSQTLNHNVMYWYQQKSSQAPKLLFHYYDKDFNNEADTPDNFQSRRPNTSFCFLDIRSPGLGDTAMYLCATRRTGRNEQFFGPGTRLTVL.

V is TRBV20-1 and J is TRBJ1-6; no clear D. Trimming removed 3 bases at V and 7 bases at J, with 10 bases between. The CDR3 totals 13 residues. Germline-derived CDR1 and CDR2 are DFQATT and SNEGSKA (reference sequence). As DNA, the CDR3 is TGCAGTGCTAGGTTGCAGGAGAATTCACCCCTCCACTTT. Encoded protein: CSARLQENSPLHF.

CDR3 DNA: TGTGCCAGCAGGATTTCAAGTGTCACTGAAGCTTTCTTT. Amino acid sequence: CASRISSVTEAFF. J is TRBJ1-1 and V is TRBV13; no clear D gene. This CDR3 is 13 amino acids long. With 6 bases removed from V and 4 bases from J, the gap between germline ends came to 12 bases. Germline V CDR1 and CDR2: PRHDT, FYEKMQ (reference sequence). Using reference TRBV13 and TRBJ1-1 for the parts outside the CDR3, the full variable domain is AAGVIQSPRHLIKEKRETATLKCYPIPRHDTVYWYQQGPGQDPQFLISFYEKMQSDKGSIPDRFSAQQFSDYHSELNMSSLELGDSALYFCASRISSVTEAFFGQGTRLTVV.

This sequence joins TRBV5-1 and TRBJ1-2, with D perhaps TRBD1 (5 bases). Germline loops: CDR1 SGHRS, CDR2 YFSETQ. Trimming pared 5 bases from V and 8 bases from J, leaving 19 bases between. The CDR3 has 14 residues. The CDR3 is CASSPYDGGRGYTF. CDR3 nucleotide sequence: TGCGCCAGCAGTCCTTACGACGGGGGAAGAGGCTACACCTTC.

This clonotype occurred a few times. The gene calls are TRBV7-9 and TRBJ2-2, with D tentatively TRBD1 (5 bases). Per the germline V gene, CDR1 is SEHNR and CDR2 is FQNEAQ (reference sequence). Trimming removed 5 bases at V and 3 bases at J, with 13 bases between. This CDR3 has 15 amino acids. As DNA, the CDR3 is TGTGCCAGCAGCCGGCCAGGGAAAGACACCGGGGAGCTGTTTTTT. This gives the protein CASSRPGKDTGELFF.

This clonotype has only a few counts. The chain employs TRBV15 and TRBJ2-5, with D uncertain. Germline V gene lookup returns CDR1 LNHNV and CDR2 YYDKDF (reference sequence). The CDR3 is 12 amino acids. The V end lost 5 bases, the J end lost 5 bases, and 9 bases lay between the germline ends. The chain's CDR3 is CATSPGRETQYF. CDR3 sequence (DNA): TGTGCCACCAGCCCCGGAAGGGAGACCCAGTACTTC. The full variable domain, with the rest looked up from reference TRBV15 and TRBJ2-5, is DAMVIQNPRYQVTQFGKPVTLSCSQTLNHNVMYWYQQKSSQAPKLLFHYYDKDFNNEADTPDNFQSRRPNTSFCFLDIRSPGLGDTAMYLCATSPGRETQYFGPGTRLLVL.

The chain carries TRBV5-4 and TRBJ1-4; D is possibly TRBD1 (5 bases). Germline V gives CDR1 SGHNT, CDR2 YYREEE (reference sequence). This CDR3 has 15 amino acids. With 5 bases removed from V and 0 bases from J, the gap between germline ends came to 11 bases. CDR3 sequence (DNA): TGTGCCAGCAGACGGGACGGAGCAACTAATGAAAAACTGTTTTTT. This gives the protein CASRRDGATNEKLFF.

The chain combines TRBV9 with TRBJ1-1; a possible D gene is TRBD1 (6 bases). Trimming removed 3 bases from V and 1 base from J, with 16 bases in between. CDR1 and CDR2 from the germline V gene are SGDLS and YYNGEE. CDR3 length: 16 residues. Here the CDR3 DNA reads TGTGCCAGCAGCGCACTAACCGGGACACAGAACACTGAAGCTTTCTTT. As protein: CASSALTGTQNTEAFF.

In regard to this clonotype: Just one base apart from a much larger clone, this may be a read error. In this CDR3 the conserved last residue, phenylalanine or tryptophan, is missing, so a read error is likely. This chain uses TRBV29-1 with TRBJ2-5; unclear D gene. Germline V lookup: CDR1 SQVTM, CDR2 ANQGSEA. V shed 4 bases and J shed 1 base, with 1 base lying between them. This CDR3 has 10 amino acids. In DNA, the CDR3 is TGCAGCGTTGGCCAAGAGACCCAGTACTCC. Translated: CSVGQETQYS.

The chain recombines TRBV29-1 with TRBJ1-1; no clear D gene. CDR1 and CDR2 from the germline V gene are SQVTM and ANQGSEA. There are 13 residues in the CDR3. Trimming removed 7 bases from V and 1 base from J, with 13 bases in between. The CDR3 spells CSGRINRNTEAFF. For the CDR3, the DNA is TGCAGCGGGAGGATTAACCGGAACACTGAAGCTTTCTTT.

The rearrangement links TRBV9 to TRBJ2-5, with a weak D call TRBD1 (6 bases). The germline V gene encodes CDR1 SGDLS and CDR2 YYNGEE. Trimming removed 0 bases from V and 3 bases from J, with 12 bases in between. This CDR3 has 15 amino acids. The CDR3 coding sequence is TGTGCCAGCAGCGTAGGGGGAAGGACAGAAGAGACCCAGTACTTC. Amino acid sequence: CASSVGGRTEETQYF.

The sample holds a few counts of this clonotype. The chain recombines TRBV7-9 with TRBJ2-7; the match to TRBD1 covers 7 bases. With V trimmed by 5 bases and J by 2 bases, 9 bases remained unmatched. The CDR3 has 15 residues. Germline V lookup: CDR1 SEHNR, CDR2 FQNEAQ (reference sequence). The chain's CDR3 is CASSPRTGAPYEQYF. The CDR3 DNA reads TGTGCCAGCAGCCCTCGTACAGGGGCCCCCTACGAGCAGTACTTC.

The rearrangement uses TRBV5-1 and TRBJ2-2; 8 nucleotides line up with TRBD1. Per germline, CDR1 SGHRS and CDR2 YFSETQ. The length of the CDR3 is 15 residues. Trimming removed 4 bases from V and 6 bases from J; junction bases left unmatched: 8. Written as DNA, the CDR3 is TGCGCCAGCAGCGGCGCGGGACAGGTGGCCGGGGAGCTGTTTTTT. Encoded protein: CASSGAGQVAGELFF.

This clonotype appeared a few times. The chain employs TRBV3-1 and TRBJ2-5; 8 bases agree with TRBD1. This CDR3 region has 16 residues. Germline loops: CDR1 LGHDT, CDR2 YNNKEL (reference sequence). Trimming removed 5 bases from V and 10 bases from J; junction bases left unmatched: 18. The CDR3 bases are TGTGCCAGCAGCGTCCCGGGACAGGCCTTTCTCTTAGGCCAGTACTTC. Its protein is CASSVPGQAFLLGQYF.

CDR3 coding DNA: TGCAGTGCTGGGACTGACAGGGGGCTCAATCAGCCCCAGCATTTT. Protein: CSAGTDRGLNQPQHF. V and J are TRBV20-1 and TRBJ1-5; 10 bases fit TRBD1. Germline CDR1 is DFQATT and CDR2 is SNEGSKA (reference sequence). The CDR3 extends over 15 amino acids. J lost 3 bases, V lost 5 bases, and 7 bases had no gene match.

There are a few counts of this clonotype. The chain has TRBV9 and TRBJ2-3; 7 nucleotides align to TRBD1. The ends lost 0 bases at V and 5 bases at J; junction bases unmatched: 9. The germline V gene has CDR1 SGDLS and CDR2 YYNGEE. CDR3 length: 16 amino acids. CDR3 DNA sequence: TGTGCCAGCAGCGTAGCCCCAGGGGGAGAGCGAGATACGCAGTATTTT. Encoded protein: CASSVAPGGERDTQYF.

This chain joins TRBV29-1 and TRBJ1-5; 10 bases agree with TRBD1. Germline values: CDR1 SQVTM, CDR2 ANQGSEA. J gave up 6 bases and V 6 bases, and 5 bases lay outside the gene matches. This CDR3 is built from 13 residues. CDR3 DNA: TGCAGCGTCAAGGGACAGGGGTCTCAGCCCCAGCATTTT. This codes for CSVKGQGSQPQHF.

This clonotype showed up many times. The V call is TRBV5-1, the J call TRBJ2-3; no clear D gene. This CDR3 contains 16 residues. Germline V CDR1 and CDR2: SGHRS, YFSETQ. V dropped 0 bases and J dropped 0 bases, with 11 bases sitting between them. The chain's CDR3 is CASSLAVQLSTDTQYF. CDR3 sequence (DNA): TGCGCCAGCAGCTTGGCCGTGCAACTTAGCACAGATACGCAGTATTTT.

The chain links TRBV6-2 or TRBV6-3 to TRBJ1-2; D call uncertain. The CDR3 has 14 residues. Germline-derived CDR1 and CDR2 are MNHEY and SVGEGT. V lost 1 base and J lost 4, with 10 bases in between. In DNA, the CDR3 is TGTGCCAGCAGTTACTTAGGACCCGGCTATGGCTACACCTTC. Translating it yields CASSYLGPGYGYTF.

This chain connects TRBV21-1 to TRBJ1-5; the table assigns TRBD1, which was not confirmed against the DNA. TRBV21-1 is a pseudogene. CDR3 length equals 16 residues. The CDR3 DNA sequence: TGTGCCAGGAGTCCCAGGGTTGAGGGGTACAATCAGCCCCAGCATTTT. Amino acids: CARSPRVEGYNQPQHF.

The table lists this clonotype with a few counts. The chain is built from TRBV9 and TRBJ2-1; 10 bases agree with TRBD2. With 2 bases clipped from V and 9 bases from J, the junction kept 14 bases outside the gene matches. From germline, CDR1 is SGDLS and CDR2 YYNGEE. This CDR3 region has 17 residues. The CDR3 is CASSVSGGAGRVAEQFF. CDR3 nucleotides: TGTGCCAGCAGCGTGAGCGGGGGGGCCGGCCGGGTGGCTGAGCAGTTCTTC.

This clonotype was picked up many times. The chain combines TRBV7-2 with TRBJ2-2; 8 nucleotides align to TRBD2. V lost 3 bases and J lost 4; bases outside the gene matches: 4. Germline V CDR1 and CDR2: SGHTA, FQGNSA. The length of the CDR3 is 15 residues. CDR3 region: CASSFSGGGTGELFF. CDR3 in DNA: TGTGCCAGCAGCTTCAGCGGGGGCGGCACCGGGGAGCTGTTTTTT.